This TCR beta chain came from a study of T cell responses to AZD1222 COVID-19 vaccine (dated by TCRdb to about 2021). In the study overall: TCR sequencing was performed for 230 to 250 trial participants, of whom about 210 were given two doses of AZD1222 and roughly 25 were given two doses of MenACWY control vaccine. Trial participants were enrolled into age subgroups of 18-55, 56-69 and 70-plus years, which contained around 150, 28 and 57 TCR-sequenced participants, respectively. Study-wide findings and limitations: The vaccine-associated CD4 TCRs covered the entire spike protein, and the dominant responses fell in regions 160-218 and 743-854. Only five to seven AZD1222 recipients were SARS-CoV-2 seropositive at baseline, limiting conclusions about previously exposed vaccinees. A significant rise in spike-specific TCR breadth and depth was observed after two AZD1222 doses relative to day 0 and relative to MenACWY recipients. Because no day 14 peak-response samples were available, the repertoires could be characterized only after the peak T cell response. Most participants were white British and females outnumbered males, and the authors suggested that clonal diversity may have been underestimated. Epitopes outside the regions mutated in the B.1.351 and B.1.1.7 variants were reportedly recognized by nearly half of the unique spike-specific TCRs. In the small 56-69-year group, the increase in depth fell short of significance, most likely because of low power.

The CDR3 regions of human TCRbeta chains were analyzed by immunosequencing. On the study's bioinformatics: TCRs in the repertoires were compared against a reference library of SARS-CoV-2-specific TCRs that had been generated with the MIRA antigen-specificity platform. Breadth was defined as the fraction of unique TCRs that were SARS-CoV-2-associated. Depth was defined as the fraction of total T cells that were SARS-CoV-2-associated. Using the MIRA data, each spike-specific TCR was assigned both to the spike region to which the TCR was reactive and to a CD4 or CD8 class. Log10-transformed breadth and depth values were compared by one-way ANOVA with Sidak's multiple comparisons tests. Here the immuneACCESS table is served through TCRdb, limited to in-frame sequences with V and J called. Missing clones are a known gap in these copies; in checked studies unresolved V genes cover under half, and the rest lacks a known reason. V, J and clone size were drawn from that table, and D and trimming were deduced from the DNA. The sample table shows over 120,000 clones, and about 92% are seen once. Of the sample, approximately 3.8% is held by the ten largest clones.

About this clone itself: The target of this receptor is not known. No base qualities exist here, and no much larger clone lies one base off it.

V and J are truncated by 5 bases and 5 bases respectively, leaving an intervening sequence of 21 bases. Measured from the cysteine to the phenylalanine, the CDR3 is 16 residues long. Of all the DNA, just the CDR3 is kept, 48 bases in frame from base 1. According to the germline V gene, CDR1 reads MDHEN and CDR2 reads SYDVKM. The time point label corresponds to: about 28 days (+/-7) after the second vaccine dose. AZD1222 recipients whose second dose came at about 4 weeks and those whose second dose came at about 12 weeks were combined into one group, since spike-specific TCR depth and breadth did not differ between the two schedules. The vaccinee samples were drawn from two UK trials, COV001 and COV002, one of which was a single-blind randomized controlled phase 2/3 trial testing AZD1222 (ChAdOx1 nCoV-19) in healthy adults. Trial participant PBMC samples were collected at day 0 and day 28 after the second dose for TCRbeta chain sequencing.

The sequenced sample was peripheral blood, obtained 28 days after the second AZD1222 dose. This sequence was found in an adult who received the AZD1222 COVID-19 vaccine. The rearrangement combines TRBV28 with TRBJ1-2, with TRBD1 perhaps the D gene, on 6 matching bases. The nucleotides read TGTGCCAGCAGTCCCCCCGGGGGCAGAACCGGGTATGGCTACACCTTC. This codes for CASSPPGGRTGYGYTF.